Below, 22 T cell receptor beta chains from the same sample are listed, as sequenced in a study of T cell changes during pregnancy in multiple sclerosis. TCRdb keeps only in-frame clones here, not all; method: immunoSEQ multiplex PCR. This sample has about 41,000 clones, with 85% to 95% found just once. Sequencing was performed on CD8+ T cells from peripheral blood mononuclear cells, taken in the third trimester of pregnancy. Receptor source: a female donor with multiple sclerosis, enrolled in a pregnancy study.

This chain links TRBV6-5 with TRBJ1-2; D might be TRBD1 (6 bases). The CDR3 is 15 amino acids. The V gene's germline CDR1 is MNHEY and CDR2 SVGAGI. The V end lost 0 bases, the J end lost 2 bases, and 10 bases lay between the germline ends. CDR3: CASSYSDSRNYGYTF. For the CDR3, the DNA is TGTGCCAGCAGTTACTCGGACAGCCGAAACTATGGCTACACCTTC.

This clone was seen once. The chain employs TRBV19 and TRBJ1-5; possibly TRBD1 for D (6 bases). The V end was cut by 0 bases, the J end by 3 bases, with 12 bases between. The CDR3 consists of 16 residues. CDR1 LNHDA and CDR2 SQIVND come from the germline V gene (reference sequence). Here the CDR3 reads CASSIEWGGPNQPQHF. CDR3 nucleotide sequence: TGTGCCAGTAGTATAGAATGGGGGGGCCCCAATCAGCCCCAGCATTTT.

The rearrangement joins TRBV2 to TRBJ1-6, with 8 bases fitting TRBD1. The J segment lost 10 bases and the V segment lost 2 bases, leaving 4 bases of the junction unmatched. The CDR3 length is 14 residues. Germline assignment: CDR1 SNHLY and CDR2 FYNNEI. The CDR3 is CASSEYRGGSPLHF. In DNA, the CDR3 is TGTGCCAGCAGTGAATACAGGGGGGGATCACCCCTCCACTTT.

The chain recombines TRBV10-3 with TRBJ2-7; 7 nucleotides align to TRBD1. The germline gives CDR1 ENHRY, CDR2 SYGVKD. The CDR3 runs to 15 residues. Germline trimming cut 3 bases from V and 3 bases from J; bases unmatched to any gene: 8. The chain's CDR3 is CAISELGTENYEQYF. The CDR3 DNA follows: TGTGCCATCAGTGAACTAGGGACAGAGAACTACGAGCAGTACTTC.

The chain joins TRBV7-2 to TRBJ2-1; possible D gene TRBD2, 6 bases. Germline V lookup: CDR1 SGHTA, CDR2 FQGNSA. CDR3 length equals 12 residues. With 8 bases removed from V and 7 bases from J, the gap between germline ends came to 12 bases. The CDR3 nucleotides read TGTGCCAGCTATAATGGGAGGAATGAGCAGTTCTTC. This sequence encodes CASYNGRNEQFF.

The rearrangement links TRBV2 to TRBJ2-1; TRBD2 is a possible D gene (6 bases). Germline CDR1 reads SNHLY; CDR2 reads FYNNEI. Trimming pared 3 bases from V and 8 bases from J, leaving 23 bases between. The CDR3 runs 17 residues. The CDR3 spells CASSDSSGGKVVDEQFF. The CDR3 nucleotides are TGTGCCAGCAGTGATTCCTCCGGCGGGAAGGTGGTAGATGAGCAGTTCTTC.

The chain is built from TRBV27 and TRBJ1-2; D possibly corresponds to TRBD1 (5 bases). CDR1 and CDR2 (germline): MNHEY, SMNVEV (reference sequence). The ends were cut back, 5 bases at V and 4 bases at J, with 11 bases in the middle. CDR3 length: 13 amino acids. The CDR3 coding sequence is TGTGCCAGCAGTCCCCACGACAGCTATGGCTACACCTTC. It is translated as CASSPHDSYGYTF.

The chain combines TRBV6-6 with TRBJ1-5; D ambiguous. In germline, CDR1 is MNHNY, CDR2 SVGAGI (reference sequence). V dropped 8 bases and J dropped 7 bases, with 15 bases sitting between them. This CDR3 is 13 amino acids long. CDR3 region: CASGWSEAQPQHF. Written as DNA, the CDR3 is TGTGCCAGCGGTTGGTCCGAAGCACAGCCCCAGCATTTT.

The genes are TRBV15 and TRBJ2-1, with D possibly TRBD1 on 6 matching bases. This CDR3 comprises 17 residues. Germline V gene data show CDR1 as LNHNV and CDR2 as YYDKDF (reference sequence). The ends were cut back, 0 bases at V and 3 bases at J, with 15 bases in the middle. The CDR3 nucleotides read TGTGCCACCAGCAGAGATCTTGAGGGGGTTTTCTACAATGAGCAGTTCTTC. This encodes CATSRDLEGVFYNEQFF. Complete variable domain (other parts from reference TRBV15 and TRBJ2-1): DAMVIQNPRYQVTQFGKPVTLSCSQTLNHNVMYWYQQKSSQAPKLLFHYYDKDFNNEADTPDNFQSRRPNTSFCFLDIRSPGLGDTAMYLCATSRDLEGVFYNEQFFGPGTRLTVL.

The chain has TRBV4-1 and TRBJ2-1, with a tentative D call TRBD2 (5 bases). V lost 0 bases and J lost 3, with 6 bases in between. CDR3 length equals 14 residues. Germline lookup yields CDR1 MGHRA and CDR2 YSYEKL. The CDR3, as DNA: TGCGCCAGCAGCCAAGAGGCGGGCTACAATGAGCAGTTCTTC. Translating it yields CASSQEAGYNEQFF.

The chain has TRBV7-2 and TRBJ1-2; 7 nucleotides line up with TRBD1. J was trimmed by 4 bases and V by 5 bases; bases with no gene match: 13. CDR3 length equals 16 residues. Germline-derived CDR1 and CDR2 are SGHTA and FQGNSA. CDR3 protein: CASSPSGQAAFYGYTF. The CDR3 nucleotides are TGTGCCAGCAGCCCATCAGGACAGGCGGCGTTCTATGGCTACACCTTC.

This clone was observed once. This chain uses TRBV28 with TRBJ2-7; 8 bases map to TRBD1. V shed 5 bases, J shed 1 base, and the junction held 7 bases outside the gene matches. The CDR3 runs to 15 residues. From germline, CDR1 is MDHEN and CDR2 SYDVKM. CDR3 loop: CASSLGQGASYEQYF. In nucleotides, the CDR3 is TGTGCCAGCAGTCTCGGGCAGGGGGCTTCCTACGAGCAGTACTTC.

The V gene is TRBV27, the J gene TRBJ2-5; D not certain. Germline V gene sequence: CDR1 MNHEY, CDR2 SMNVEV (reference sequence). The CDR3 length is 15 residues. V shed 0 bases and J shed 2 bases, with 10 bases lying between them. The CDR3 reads CASSLSTNNQETQYF. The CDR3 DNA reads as TGTGCCAGCAGTTTATCCACTAATAATCAAGAGACCCAGTACTTC.

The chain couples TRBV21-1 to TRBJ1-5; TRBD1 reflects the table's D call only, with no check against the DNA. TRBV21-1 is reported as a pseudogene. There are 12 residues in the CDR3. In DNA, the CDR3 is TGTGCCAGCAGCAAATTAAGGGGACCCCAGCATTTT. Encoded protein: CASSKLRGPQHF.

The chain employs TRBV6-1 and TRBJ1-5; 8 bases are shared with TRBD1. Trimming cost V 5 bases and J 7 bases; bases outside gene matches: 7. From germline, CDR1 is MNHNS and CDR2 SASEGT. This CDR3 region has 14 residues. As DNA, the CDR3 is TGTGCCAGCAGTAAACAGGGGGAGTACCAGCCCCAGCATTTT. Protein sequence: CASSKQGEYQPQHF.

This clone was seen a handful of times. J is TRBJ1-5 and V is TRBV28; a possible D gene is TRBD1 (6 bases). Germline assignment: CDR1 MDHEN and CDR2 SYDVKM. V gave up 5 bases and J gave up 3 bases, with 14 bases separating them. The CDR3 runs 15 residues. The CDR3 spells CASSTTGLHNQPQHF. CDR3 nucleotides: TGTGCCAGCAGTACCACAGGGTTGCACAATCAGCCCCAGCATTTT.

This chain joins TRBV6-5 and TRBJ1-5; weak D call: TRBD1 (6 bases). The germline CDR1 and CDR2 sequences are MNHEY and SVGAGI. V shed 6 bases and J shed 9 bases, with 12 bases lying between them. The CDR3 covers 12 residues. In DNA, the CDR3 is TGTGCCAGCAGCTCCCGGGGGGCGCCCCAGCATTTT. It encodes CASSSRGAPQHF.

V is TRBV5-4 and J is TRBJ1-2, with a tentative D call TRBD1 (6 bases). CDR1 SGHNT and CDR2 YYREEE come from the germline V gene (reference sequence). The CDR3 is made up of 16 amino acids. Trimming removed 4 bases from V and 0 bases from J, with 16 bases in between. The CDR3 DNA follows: TGTGCCAGCAGCCCCTCCAGACAGGAACCTAACTATGGCTACACCTTC. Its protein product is CASSPSRQEPNYGYTF.

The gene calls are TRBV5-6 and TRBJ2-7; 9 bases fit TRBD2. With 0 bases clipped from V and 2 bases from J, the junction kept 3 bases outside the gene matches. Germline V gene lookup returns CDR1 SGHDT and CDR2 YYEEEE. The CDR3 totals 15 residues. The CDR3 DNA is TGTGCCAGCAGCTTGGGGGGACTAGCCCCCTACGAGCAGTACTTC. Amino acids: CASSLGGLAPYEQYF. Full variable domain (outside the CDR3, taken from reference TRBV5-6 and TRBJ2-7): DAGVTQSPTHLIKTRGQQVTLRCSPKSGHDTVSWYQQALGQGPQFIFQYYEEEERQRGNFPDRFSGHQFPNYSSELNVNALLLGDSALYLCASSLGGLAPYEQYFGPGTRLTVT.

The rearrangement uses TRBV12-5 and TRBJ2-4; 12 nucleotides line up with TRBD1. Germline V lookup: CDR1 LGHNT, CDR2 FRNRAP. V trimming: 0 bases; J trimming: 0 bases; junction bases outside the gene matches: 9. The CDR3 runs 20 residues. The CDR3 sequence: CASGLVLRDRGRIAKNIQYF. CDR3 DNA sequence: TGTGCTAGTGGTTTGGTACTGCGGGACAGGGGGCGAATAGCCAAAAACATTCAGTACTTC.

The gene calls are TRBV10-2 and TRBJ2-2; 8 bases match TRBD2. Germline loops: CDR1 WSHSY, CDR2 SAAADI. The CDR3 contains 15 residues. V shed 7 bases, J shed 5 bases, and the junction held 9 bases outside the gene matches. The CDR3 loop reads CASTMDPGGTGELFF. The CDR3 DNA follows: TGCGCCAGCACCATGGACCCGGGGGGGACCGGGGAGCTGTTTTTT.

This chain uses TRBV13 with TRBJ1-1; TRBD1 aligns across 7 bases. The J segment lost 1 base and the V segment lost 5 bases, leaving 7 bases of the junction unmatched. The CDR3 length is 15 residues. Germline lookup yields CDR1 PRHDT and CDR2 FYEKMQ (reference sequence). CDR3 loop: CASSGPGQTNTEAFF. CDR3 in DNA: TGTGCCAGCAGCGGACCGGGACAGACGAACACTGAAGCTTTCTTT.